The next 31 T cell receptor beta chains were all read from a single sample in a study of blood T cell repertoires in COVID-19. Here immunoSEQ multiplex PCR was the method, and the copy in TCRdb shows in-frame clones only, minus some. The sample has around 170,000 clones, around 90% seen once; the top ten hold about 9.4%. Material: PBMCs or T cells enriched from blood (not recorded which). The receptors here all came from a woman under 30 who had recovered from COVID-19.

The chain recombines TRBV28 with TRBJ1-6; D remains unclear. V shed 3 bases and J shed 10 bases, with 10 bases lying between them. The CDR3 is 13 residues long. Germline V CDR1 and CDR2: MDHEN, SYDVKM. The CDR3 bases are TGTGCCAGCAGTTTTCGGGGAGGATCACCCCTCCACTTT. This gives the protein CASSFRGGSPLHF.

The CDR3 spells CASSYGGGLETQYF. Here the CDR3 DNA reads TGTGCCAGCAGTTACGGAGGGGGCTTGGAGACCCAGTACTTC. This chain joins TRBV6-5 and TRBJ2-5; maybe TRBD1 (7 bases). V was pared by 2 bases and J by 5 bases, with 12 bases between. The CDR3 has 14 amino acids. Germline values: CDR1 MNHEY, CDR2 SVGAGI.

The V and J genes are TRBV6-5 and TRBJ2-7, with TRBD1 matching over 9 bases. J was trimmed by 1 base and V by 5 bases; bases with no gene match: 6. This CDR3 has 15 residues. Per the germline V gene, CDR1 is MNHEY and CDR2 is SVGAGI. For the CDR3, the DNA is TGTGCCAGCAGTCGCAGGGACAGGGAGTCCTACGAGCAGTACTTC. Residues: CASSRRDRESYEQYF.

The gene calls are TRBV11-3 and TRBJ2-2, with 8 bases that match TRBD2. In germline, CDR1 is SGHNT, CDR2 YENEEA. With 0 bases clipped from V and 1 base from J, the junction kept 4 bases outside the gene matches. The CDR3 is 17 residues long. The CDR3 here is CASSLERSGVNTGELFF. The CDR3 DNA is TGTGCCAGCAGCTTAGAACGTAGCGGGGTGAACACCGGGGAGCTGTTTTTT.

CDR3 loop: CASSVSRAGDGYTF. CDR3 nucleotide sequence: TGTGCCAGCAGCGTATCCAGGGCGGGGGATGGCTACACCTTC. The chain links TRBV9 to TRBJ1-2; weak D call: TRBD1 (5 bases). Between the trimmed V and J ends, which lost 1 base and 6 bases, there was a span of 13 bases. The CDR3 runs 14 residues. Looked up from germline, CDR1 is SGDLS and CDR2 is YYNGEE.

This clone occurred once. In DNA form, the CDR3 reads TGTGCCAGTAGGGAGGGACAGGGGAAAGATGAGCAGTTCTTC. Protein: CASREGQGKDEQFF. The V call is TRBV6-5, the J call TRBJ2-1; 10 bases line up with TRBD1. CDR3 length: 14 amino acids. Germline CDR1 MNHEY, CDR2 SVGAGI. V shed 9 bases, J shed 8 bases, and the junction held 10 bases outside the gene matches.

The rearrangement joins TRBV5-1 to TRBJ1-2; D is unclear. Trimming pared 1 base from V and 5 bases from J, leaving 9 bases between. Germline lookup yields CDR1 SGHRS and CDR2 YFSETQ. This CDR3 has 13 amino acids. In nucleotides, the CDR3 is TGCGCCAGCAGCTTGAGCGAATTATATGGCTACACCTTC. Protein product: CASSLSELYGYTF. Full variable domain (outside the CDR3, taken from reference TRBV5-1 and TRBJ1-2): KAGVTQTPRYLIKTRGQQVTLSCSPISGHRSVSWYQQTPGQGLQFLFEYFSETQRNKGNFPGRFSGRQFSNSRSEMNVSTLELGDSALYLCASSLSELYGYTFGSGTRLTVV.

The J gene is TRBJ2-1, the V gene TRBV7-6, with D perhaps matching TRBD1 (6 bases). This CDR3 is 15 amino acids long. V lost 5 bases, J lost 5 bases, and 16 bases lay in between. Germline V gene data show CDR1 as SGHVS and CDR2 as FNYEAQ. The CDR3 loop reads CASSPTGHPNNEQFF. The CDR3 coding sequence is TGTGCCAGCAGCCCAACGGGACACCCCAACAATGAGCAGTTCTTC.

J is TRBJ2-2 and V is TRBV10-2, with TRBD1 identical over 8 bases. This CDR3 spans 14 amino acids. With 8 bases clipped from V and 1 base from J, the junction kept 3 bases outside the gene matches. Germline CDR1 and CDR2: WSHSY and SAAADI. The CDR3: CASSGQGNTGELFF. The DNA for the CDR3 is TGCGCCAGCTCAGGACAGGGGAACACCGGGGAGCTGTTTTTT.

The CDR3 DNA reads as TGTGCCAGCAGTCCCCCGGACAGGTACCAAGAGACCCAGTACTTC. Protein: CASSPPDRYQETQYF. The J gene is TRBJ2-5, the V gene TRBV28; TRBD1 matches 7 bases. Germline CDR1 and CDR2: MDHEN and SYDVKM. V shed 5 bases, J shed 0 bases, and the junction held 6 bases outside the gene matches. The CDR3 has 15 residues.

V gene TRBV11-3 combines with J gene TRBJ2-1; TRBD2 is a possible D gene (5 bases). CDR3 length equals 13 residues. The V gene's germline CDR1 is SGHNT and CDR2 YENEEA. The V gene lost 1 base and the J gene lost 10 bases, with 11 bases spanning the gap. The DNA of the CDR3 is TGTGCCAGCAGCTTAGGAGGGTCTGGCGAGCAGTTCTTC. This sequence encodes CASSLGGSGEQFF.

CDR3 sequence reads: CASSLRDPGQGINYGYTF. CDR3 nucleotide sequence: TGCGCCAGCAGCTTGAGGGACCCAGGACAGGGGATTAACTATGGCTACACCTTC. This chain connects TRBV5-1 to TRBJ1-2; TRBD1 matches 9 bases. This CDR3 spans 18 amino acids. CDR1 and CDR2 (germline): SGHRS, YFSETQ. The ends lost 1 base at V and 1 base at J; junction bases unmatched: 11.

The chain uses TRBV4-2 and TRBJ2-1; 8 bases align to TRBD2. The CDR3 length is 17 residues. After removal of 0 bases from V and 9 bases from J, the junction contained 13 bases not matched to a gene. Germline V CDR1 and CDR2: LGHNA, YNFKEQ. As DNA, the CDR3 is TGTGCCAGCAGCCAAGATCGGCTAGCGGGCCGCGGTGGTGAGCAGTTCTTC. The encoded protein is CASSQDRLAGRGGEQFF.

The chain has TRBV6-5 and TRBJ2-2, with TRBD1 identical over 7 bases. The J segment lost 3 bases and the V segment lost 6 bases, leaving 4 bases of the junction unmatched. The germline V gene encodes CDR1 MNHEY and CDR2 SVGAGI. The CDR3 is made up of 14 amino acids. CDR3 protein: CASRYRGDTGELFF. Written as DNA, the CDR3 is TGTGCCAGCAGGTACAGGGGCGACACCGGGGAGCTGTTTTTT.

This clone appeared once. J is TRBJ1-1 and V is TRBV14; D gene unclear. The germline gives CDR1 SGHDN, CDR2 FVKESK. Trimming shortened V by 4 bases and J by 1 base, and 10 bases separated the two germline ends. The CDR3 length is 14 residues. CDR3: CASSRPRKNTEAFF. CDR3 nucleotides: TGTGCCAGCAGCCGGCCGAGGAAGAACACTGAAGCTTTCTTT.

The V gene is TRBV7-2, the J gene TRBJ1-1, with 7 positions matching TRBD1. Trimming at V came to 4 bases and at J to 4 bases, leaving 6 bases not matched to a gene. The CDR3 consists of 14 residues. Germline CDR1 and CDR2: SGHTA and FQGNSA. The CDR3, as DNA: TGTGCCAGCAGCTGGATACCAGGGGGCACTGAAGCTTTCTTT. This translates into CASSWIPGGTEAFF.

This clone occurred once. This chain connects TRBV30 to TRBJ2-3, with 9 bases fitting TRBD2. The ends lost 7 bases at V and 0 bases at J; junction bases unmatched: 8. CDR1 and CDR2 from the germline V gene are GTSNPN and SVGIG (reference sequence). This CDR3 region has 15 residues. The CDR3 bases are TGTGCCTCACAATCGACTAGCGGCAGCACAGATACGCAGTATTTT. This gives the protein CASQSTSGSTDTQYF. Full variable domain (outside the CDR3, taken from reference TRBV30 and TRBJ2-3): SQTIHQWPATLVQPVGSPLSLECTVEGTSNPNLYWYRQAAGRGLQLLFYSVGIGQISSEVPQNLSASRPQDRQFILSSKKLLLSDSGFYLCASQSTSGSTDTQYFGPGTRLTVL.

This chain links TRBV24-1 with TRBJ2-4, with 7 bases identical to TRBD1. V dropped 3 bases and J dropped 5; count of bases not matched to a gene: 9. This CDR3 has 16 amino acids. Per germline, CDR1 KGHDR and CDR2 SFDVKD. CDR3 bases: TGTGCCACCAGTGATGGGGCTGAGACAGGGCAAAACATTCAGTACTTC. Protein: CATSDGAETGQNIQYF.

The gene calls are TRBV18 and TRBJ1-4; 10 nucleotides align to TRBD1. Germline CDR1 KGHSH, CDR2 LQKENI. V was pared by 6 bases and J by 8 bases, with 9 bases of the junction left unmatched. This CDR3 spans 15 amino acids. CDR3 DNA: TGTGCCAGCTCCCCTCCGGGGACAGGGGTCGAAAAACTGTTTTTT. Translating gives CASSPPGTGVEKLFF.

The chain has TRBV11-2 and TRBJ2-1; D is possibly TRBD1 (5 bases). The CDR3 extends over 14 amino acids. Germline V gene data show CDR1 as SGHAT and CDR2 as FQNNGV. The ends were cut back, 2 bases at V and 4 bases at J, with 9 bases in the middle. CDR3 region: CASSLTGKYNEQFF. DNA for the CDR3: TGTGCCAGCAGCTTAACAGGTAAATACAATGAGCAGTTCTTC.

This clone was recorded once. This chain connects TRBV6-5 to TRBJ2-5; D is unresolved. Per the germline V gene, CDR1 is MNHEY and CDR2 is SVGAGI. The CDR3 consists of 11 residues. Between the trimmed V and J ends, which lost 6 bases and 5 bases, there was a span of 7 bases. CDR3 coding DNA: TGTGCCAGCAGGAACATTGAGACCCAGTACTTC. It yields the protein CASRNIETQYF.

The chain links TRBV7-9 to TRBJ2-1, with 7 positions matching TRBD1. Germline V gene data show CDR1 as SEHNR and CDR2 as FQNEAQ (reference sequence). Trimming cost V 5 bases and J 2 bases; bases outside gene matches: 3. The CDR3 runs 14 residues. CDR3 protein: CASSPGTAYNEQFF. DNA for the CDR3: TGTGCCAGCAGCCCAGGGACAGCCTACAATGAGCAGTTCTTC.

The chain couples TRBV6-2 or TRBV6-3 to TRBJ2-1; 7 bases are shared with TRBD2. The J segment lost 5 bases and the V segment lost 0 bases, leaving 10 bases of the junction unmatched. The CDR3 runs to 17 residues. The germline CDR1 and CDR2 sequences are MNHEY and SVGEGT. CDR3 sequence reads: CASSYSLGRLADNEQFF. The CDR3 DNA reads TGTGCCAGCAGTTACTCCCTTGGCCGGCTAGCGGACAATGAGCAGTTCTTC.

The V call is TRBV28, the J call TRBJ1-2; the match to TRBD1 covers 9 bases. Germline CDR1 reads MDHEN; CDR2 reads SYDVKM. Trimming cost V 6 bases and J 4 bases; bases outside gene matches: 9. There are 15 residues in the CDR3. Here the CDR3 DNA reads TGTGCCAGCAGCCACAGGGGGCAGGGGCCCTATGGCTACACCTTC. This encodes CASSHRGQGPYGYTF.

The chain employs TRBV30 and TRBJ1-2; D not resolved. V lost 1 base and J 7 bases, leaving 7 bases between the germline ends. The CDR3 is 11 residues long. CDR1 GTSNPN and CDR2 SVGIG come from the germline V gene (reference sequence). As DNA, the CDR3 is TGTGCCTGGAGTGGGAGTGGTGGCTACACCTTC. It yields the protein CAWSGSGGYTF.

The chain couples TRBV7-2 to TRBJ1-1, with 12 bases identical to TRBD1. V was pared by 8 bases and J by 11 bases, with 9 bases of the junction left unmatched. The CDR3 spans 13 residues. CDR1 is SGHTA, CDR2 FQGNSA, per germline. CDR3 loop: CASRTGTGGLAFF. Here the CDR3 DNA reads TGTGCCAGCCGAACCGGGACAGGGGGCTTGGCTTTCTTT.

The J gene is TRBJ2-4, the V gene TRBV15, with TRBD1 as a possible D gene (6 bases). This CDR3 has 18 amino acids. The ends were cut back, 0 bases at V and 4 bases at J, with 19 bases in the middle. Germline V gene sequence: CDR1 LNHNV, CDR2 YYDKDF (reference sequence). CDR3 residues: CATSRDRVQGPGKNIQYF. The CDR3 nucleotides are TGTGCCACCAGCAGAGATCGAGTCCAGGGGCCAGGTAAAAACATTCAGTACTTC. Full variable domain (remainder filled in from reference TRBV15 and TRBJ2-4): DAMVIQNPRYQVTQFGKPVTLSCSQTLNHNVMYWYQQKSSQAPKLLFHYYDKDFNNEADTPDNFQSRRPNTSFCFLDIRSPGLGDTAMYLCATSRDRVQGPGKNIQYFGAGTRLSVL.

The chain recombines TRBV6-5 with TRBJ1-2; D remains unclear. V was cut by 8 bases and J by 4 bases, with 14 bases left in between. CDR3 length: 13 residues. Germline assignment: CDR1 MNHEY and CDR2 SVGAGI. The CDR3 spells CASETAPSYGYTF. The CDR3 nucleotides are TGTGCCAGCGAAACAGCTCCTTCCTATGGCTACACCTTC.

This clone was recorded at least ten times. The gene calls are TRBV11-3 and TRBJ2-7; 7 nucleotides agree with TRBD1. V lost 5 bases to trimming and J lost 3 bases; unmatched junction nucleotides: 4. The germline V gene has CDR1 SGHNT and CDR2 YENEEA. The CDR3 consists of 13 residues. In nucleotides, the CDR3 is TGTGCCAGCAGCCGACAGGGCGGCTACGAGCAGTACTTC. Its translation: CASSRQGGYEQYF.

The chain is built from TRBV10-1 and TRBJ2-7; no clear D gene. The CDR3 consists of 20 residues. Trimming stripped 4 bases from V and 2 bases from J, with 30 bases between. Germline V gene lookup returns CDR1 WNHNN and CDR2 SYGVQD (reference sequence). CDR3 sequence reads: CASSGSSVSPSGKRAYEQYF. The DNA for the CDR3 is TGCGCCAGCAGTGGGTCGTCGGTATCCCCATCAGGTAAACGAGCCTACGAGCAGTACTTC.

The genes are TRBV2 and TRBJ2-1, with 8 bases lining up with TRBD1. This CDR3 spans 15 amino acids. The germline V gene encodes CDR1 SNHLY and CDR2 FYNNEI. Unmatched junction bases numbered 5, after V lost 3 bases and J lost 4 bases. In DNA, the CDR3 is TGTGCCAGCAGTGAGGACAGGGCCTCTTACAATGAGCAGTTCTTC. Amino acid sequence: CASSEDRASYNEQFF.